The rows below give T cell receptor beta chains drawn from one sample of a study of vaccination and CD4 T cells after COVID-19. No cognate antigen is known for these TCRs. TCRdb re-called the PCR reads with MiXCR, one entry per CDR3 protein. Seen here are more than 8,000 distinct CDR3 sequences, roughly 27% observed once, and the top ten hold about 15%. This material consisted of CD4+ T cells from blood, cultured in vitro, taken after SARS-CoV-2 vaccination. Every receptor here comes from a human donor who had recovered from COVID-19. Each CDR3 is given with its conserved first and last residue. D genes are given only for firm matches. Size is omitted from some rows. Given values are once, few, many or a class for expanded clones.

clone size	D gene	V gene	J gene	CDR3 DNA	CDR3 protein
.	.	TRBV2	TRBJ2-5	TGTGCCAGCAGTGAATTTGGGTCAGGGGAGGAATCAGAGACCCAGTACTTC	CASSEFGSGEESETQYF
few	.	TRBV20-1	TRBJ1-6	TGCAGTGCTAGAGATCGCATCGAGTTTCGGATCTCCTATAATTCACCCCTCCACTTT	CSARDRIEFRISYNSPLHF
.	TRBD1	TRBV5-8	TRBJ1-1	TGTGCCAGCAGCTTGGTAATGACAGGGTGGGGGAGCACTGAAGCTTTCTTT	CASSLVMTGWGSTEAFF
.	.	TRBV5-1	TRBJ1-2	TGCGCCAGCAGCTCTGAGGGGGTACCCTATGGCTACACCTTC	CASSSEGVPYGYTF
.	TRBD2	TRBV11-2	TRBJ2-7	TGTGCCAGCAGCCAACGGGGGGGTTCCTACGAGCAGTACTTC	CASSQRGGSYEQYF
.	.	TRBV27	TRBJ2-1	TGTGCCAGCAGTTTATTTCCGGGACCAGAGCAGTTCTTC	CASSLFPGPEQFF
.	.	TRBV20-1	TRBJ2-5	TGCAGTGCTAGAGGGGGGGGCTTACAAGAGACCCAGTACTTC	CSARGGGLQETQYF
.	TRBD1	TRBV6-5	TRBJ2-3	TGTGCCAGCAGTTACCGGTCAGGGGGCGCAGATACGCAGTATTTT	CASSYRSGGADTQYF
few	.	TRBV7-2	TRBJ1-6	TGTGCCAGCAGCTTAGGTCAGCTTAATTCACCCCTCCACTTT	CASSLGQLNSPLHF
.	TRBD2	TRBV19	TRBJ2-7	TGTGCCAGTAGTACCCGTATTCTAGCGGGGGGACTCTACGAGCAGTACTTC	CASSTRILAGGLYEQYF
.	.	TRBV19	TRBJ1-5	TGTGCCAGTAGTATCCGGGGGAACCAGTATAGCAATCAGCCCCAGCATTTT	CASSIRGNQYSNQPQHF
.	TRBD2	TRBV19	TRBJ2-1	TGTGCCAGTAGTATCGGGAGGGATTATGAGCAGTTCTTC	CASSIGRDYEQFF
.	TRBD1	TRBV19	TRBJ1-2	TGTGCCAGTAGACGGACAGGCCCCTACTATGGCTACACCTTC	CASRRTGPYYGYTF
few	TRBD1	TRBV27	TRBJ1-6	TGTGCCAGCAGTTTCATACTCCTGACAGGGAAGAGTTCACCCCTCCACTTT	CASSFILLTGKSSPLHF
.	TRBD2	TRBV6-1	TRBJ2-1	TGTGCCAGCAGAAACAGAGAAGCGGGAGCGAATGAGCAGTTCTTC	CASRNREAGANEQFF
.	.	TRBV21-1	TRBJ2-1	TGTGCCAGCAGCCCTGTTGGGGGGACAGTATACAATGAGCAGTTCTTC	CASSPVGGTVYNEQFF
.	.	TRBV23-1	TRBJ2-5	TGCGCCAGCAGTCAATCGGGCAGGGGCGACCAAGAGACCCAGTACTTC	CASSQSGRGDQETQYF
.	TRBD2	TRBV4-3	TRBJ2-5	TGCGCCAGCAGCCCGGAGGCAGCGGGAGACGGACAAGAGACCCAGTACTTC	CASSPEAAGDGQETQYF
.	.	TRBV7-3	TRBJ1-1	TGTGCCAGCAGCTCAGGTTCCCAGGGTGAAGCTTTCTTT	CASSSGSQGEAFF
.	TRBD2	TRBV6-2/TRBV6-3	TRBJ2-3	TGTGCCAGCAGTTACGGGAGGGCCACAGATACGCAGTATTTT	CASSYGRATDTQYF
.	TRBD1	TRBV30	TRBJ1-5	TGTGCCTGGAGACCCGACAGGGGCAACAATCAGCCCCAGCATTTT	CAWRPDRGNNQPQHF
.	TRBD2	TRBV6-2/TRBV6-3	TRBJ2-7	TGTGCCAGCAGTTATGAGCGAGTAGCGGGGGGAAGCTCCTACGAGCAGTACTTC	CASSYERVAGGSSYEQYF
.	.	TRBV18	TRBJ2-3	TGTGCCAGCTCACCAGCTTATTTGGGCACAGATACGCAGTATTTT	CASSPAYLGTDTQYF
few	.	TRBV4-3	TRBJ1-1	TGCGCCAGCAGCCCAACCCCACCGGGGGGAGCTTTCTTT	CASSPTPPGGAFF
few	TRBD2	TRBV6-5	TRBJ2-1	TGTGCCAGCAGTTACTCGGGACTAGCGGGAGAGTTGGGAGGGAATGAGCAGTTCTTC	CASSYSGLAGELGGNEQFF
.	.	TRBV7-3	TRBJ1-1	TGTGCCAGCAGCTCGACAGAGAACACTGAAGCTTTCTTT	CASSSTENTEAFF
.	.	TRBV6-1	TRBJ2-3	TGTGCCAGCACCTTCACGGTGTTAAGCACAGATACGCAGTATTTT	CASTFTVLSTDTQYF
few	TRBD1	TRBV29-1	TRBJ2-4	TGCAGCGCCCAGCCGGGACAGGGAAAAAACATTCAGTACTTC	CSAQPGQGKNIQYF
medium-sized	.	TRBV20-1	TRBJ1-5	TGCAGTGCTAGTTCGCGCCTGGGGGATCAGCCCCAGCATTTT	CSASSRLGDQPQHF
.	.	TRBV18	TRBJ2-6	TGTGCCAGCTCACCCCAGGTCCCCCGGAACTCTGGGGCCAACGTCCTGACTTTC	CASSPQVPRNSGANVLTF
.	.	TRBV28	TRBJ1-1	TGTGCCAGTTACACCTGGGGTGTTCAGACTGAAGCTTTCTTT	CASYTWGVQTEAFF